This T cell receptor (beta chain) was identified during a study of molecular identifiers for immune sequencing clone quantification. The study's findings and limits: For highly expanded clones, sizes could be underestimated when identical TCR molecules share a barcode. For effector cells, clones above 20 RNA copies held over 97% of molecules; for naive cells, under 1%.

V was cut by 5 bases and J by 4 bases, with 11 bases left in between. The CDR3 has 13 residues. Germline CDR1 and CDR2: SEHNR and FQNEAQ (reference sequence). Of note for this clonotype: Antigen unknown.

Sorted cell numbers of about 17,000 to 1,100,000, with 10%, 30% or 50% RNA, served as input for naive CD8 libraries. Methods described previously were used for bulk TCR libraries, and listed TCR primers were applied. TCRdb called the PCR reads again in MiXCR, with one record for every CDR3 protein. The sample holds hundreds of thousands of distinct CDR3 sequences, 25% seen once. Sequencing used naive CD8+ T cells from blood, with Jurkat cell RNA spiked in. Noted subset: FACS-sorted CD8+CD4-CCR7+CD45RA+ naive T cells. The receptor's source is a human donor in good health. Some libraries in this study had Jurkat cell RNA spiked in. The gene calls are TRBV7-9 and TRBJ2-5, with D maybe TRBD2 (6 bases). The CDR3: CASSKLAPETQYF. The CDR3 nucleotides read TGTGCCAGCAGCAAACTAGCTCCAGAGACCCAGTACTTC.